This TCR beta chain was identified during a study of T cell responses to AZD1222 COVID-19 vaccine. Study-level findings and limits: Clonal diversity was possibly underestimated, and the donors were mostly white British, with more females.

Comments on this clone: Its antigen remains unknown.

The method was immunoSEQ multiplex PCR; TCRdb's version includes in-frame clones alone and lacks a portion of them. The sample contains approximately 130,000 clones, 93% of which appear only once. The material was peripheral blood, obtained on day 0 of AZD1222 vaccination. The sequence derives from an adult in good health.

In nucleotides, the CDR3 is TGTGCCAGCAGTGAAGTATGGGGACAGGGAAGGGAAAAACTGTTTTTT. Protein sequence: CASSEVWGQGREKLFF. V usage is TRBV6-1 and J usage is TRBJ1-4; 9 bases are shared with TRBD1. The CDR3 covers 16 residues. Germline loops: CDR1 MNHNS, CDR2 SASEGT. Unmatched junction bases numbered 8, after V lost 1 base and J lost 8 bases.